The present T cell receptor (beta chain) was sequenced within a study of patients and donors after allogeneic stem cell transplantation. The CDR3 is 14 amino acids. Per the germline V gene, CDR1 is SGHKS and CDR2 is YYEKEE (reference sequence). The V end was cut by 4 bases, the J end by 8 bases, with 18 bases between. This clonotype was seen more than once but under ten times. TCRdb re-called the RT-PCR reads with MiXCR, one entry per CDR3 protein. The sample gives hundreds of thousands of distinct CDR3 sequences, around 15% of which show up once; 7.2% is in the top ten. The receptor was isolated from a human donor who was either an allogeneic HSCT recipient or a stem cell or donor lymphocyte infusion donor (not recorded which). It is not recorded whose cells these are; they may come from a transplant donor. The chain recombines TRBV5-5 with TRBJ1-1, with D tentatively TRBD1 (5 bases). Sequencing was carried out using blood, either unsorted or a sorted T cell fraction (not recorded which). Here the CDR3 reads CASSRRVPEGEAFF. CDR3 coding DNA: TGTGCCAGCAGCCGAAGGGTCCCCGAGGGGGAAGCTTTCTTT.